This T cell receptor beta chain was captured in a study of spatial heterogeneity in lung cancer. Study-wide context: Each unique TCR and UMI combination was seen more than ten times on average in raw reads.

This clonotype was recorded at least ten times. The CDR3 loop spans 18 amino acids. With V trimmed by 5 bases and J by 0 bases, 7 bases remained unmatched. The germline CDR1 and CDR2 sequences are MDHEN and SYDVKM. The time point was: sample taken at primary tumor resection. Frozen PBMC, nontumor lung or tumor provided whole RNA, which was sequenced unsorted. Donors were 72 untreated early-stage non-small cell lung cancer patients. One entry per CDR3 protein, called by TCRdb with MiXCR from the 5' RACE reads. The data contain around 25,000 distinct CDR3 sequences, roughly 13% of them singletons. The sequences come from PBMCs, collected at surgery. The gene calls are TRBV28 and TRBJ2-3; TRBD2 matches at 14 bases. The sequence was obtained from a female donor with early-stage non-small cell lung cancer. CDR3 region: CASSHLGLAGGSTDTQYF. DNA for the CDR3: TGTGCCAGCAGTCACCTCGGACTAGCGGGAGGTAGCACAGATACGCAGTATTTT. The full variable domain, completed using reference TRBV28 and TRBJ2-3, is DVKVTQSSRYLVKRTGEKVFLECVQDMDHENMFWYRQDPGLGLRLIYFSYDVKMKEKGDIPEGYSVSREKKERFSLILESASTNQTSMYLCASSHLGLAGGSTDTQYFGPGTRLTVL.